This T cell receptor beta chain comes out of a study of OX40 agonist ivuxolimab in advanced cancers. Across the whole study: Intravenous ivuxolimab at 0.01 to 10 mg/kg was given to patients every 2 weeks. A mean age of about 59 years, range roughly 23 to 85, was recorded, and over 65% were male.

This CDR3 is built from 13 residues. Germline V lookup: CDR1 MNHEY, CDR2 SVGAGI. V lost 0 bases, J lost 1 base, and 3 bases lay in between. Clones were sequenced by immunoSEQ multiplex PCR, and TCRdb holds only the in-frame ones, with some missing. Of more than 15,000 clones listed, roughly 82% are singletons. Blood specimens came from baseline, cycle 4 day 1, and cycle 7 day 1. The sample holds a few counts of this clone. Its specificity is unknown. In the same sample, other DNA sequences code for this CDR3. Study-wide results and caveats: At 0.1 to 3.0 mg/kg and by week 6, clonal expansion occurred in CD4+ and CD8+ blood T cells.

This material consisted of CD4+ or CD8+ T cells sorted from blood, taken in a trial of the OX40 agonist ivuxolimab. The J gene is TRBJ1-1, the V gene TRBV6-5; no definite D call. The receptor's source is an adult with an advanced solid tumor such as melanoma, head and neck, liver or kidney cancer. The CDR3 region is CASSYSQNTEAFF. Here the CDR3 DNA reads TGTGCCAGCAGTTACTCGCAGAACACTGAAGCTTTCTTT.